The 8 T cell receptor beta chains below all came from one sample that was sequenced in a study of response to subunit inactivated influenza vaccine. Each CDR3 protein is one row after TCRdb ran MiXCR on the RT-PCR reads. The data show hundreds of thousands of distinct CDR3 sequences, less than 20% seen once. The sample in question was PBMCs from blood, obtained less than 13 days after vaccination. Receptor source: a man aged 45-65 years who received an inactivated influenza vaccine.

The chain combines TRBV9 with TRBJ2-4; tentatively, D is TRBD1 (6 bases). The CDR3 extends over 18 amino acids. V lost 4 bases and J lost 6, with 26 bases in between. Germline-derived CDR1 and CDR2 are SGDLS and YYNGEE. The DNA of the CDR3 is TGTGCCAGCAGCCACTCGAAACAGGGTTCTGGCGTCCCAAACATTCAGTACTTC. It codes for CASSHSKQGSGVPNIQYF.

The chain joins TRBV18 to TRBJ1-4; D uncertain. This CDR3 has 14 amino acids. Germline V gives CDR1 KGHSH, CDR2 LQKENI. Trimming took off 0 bases at V and 4 bases at J, with 6 bases between the two ends. This chain's CDR3 is CASSPPGGNEKLFF. In DNA form, the CDR3 reads TGTGCCAGCTCACCACCGGGCGGTAATGAAAAACTGTTTTTT.

The rearrangement links TRBV9 to TRBJ1-4; 10 bases agree with TRBD1. The germline V gene encodes CDR1 SGDLS and CDR2 YYNGEE. The CDR3 totals 11 residues. J was trimmed by 14 bases and V by 3 bases; bases with no gene match: 1. CDR3 residues: CASSGDRGLFF. For the CDR3, the DNA is TGTGCCAGCAGCGGGGACAGGGGTCTGTTTTTT.

At least ten counts were recorded for this clonotype. This chain connects TRBV5-1 to TRBJ2-7; TRBD1 matches 8 bases. V gave up 3 bases and J gave up 0 bases; unmatched junction bases: 8. The CDR3 contains 16 residues. The germline V gene encodes CDR1 SGHRS and CDR2 YFSETQ. The CDR3 coding sequence is TGCGCCAGCAGCTCCGCAGGGACAGGCCTCTCCTACGAGCAGTACTTC. Amino acids: CASSSAGTGLSYEQYF.

Concerning this clonotype: One base away lies a much larger clone, so this may be a sequencing read error. The chain recombines TRBV6-1 with TRBJ2-5; the D is unclear. This CDR3 spans 11 amino acids. Deletions cut 6 bases from V and 2 bases from J, with 4 bases between. From germline, CDR1 is MNHNS and CDR2 SASEGT. The CDR3 nucleotides read TGTGCCAGCAGACAACAAGAGACCCAGTACTTC. Protein product: CASRQQETQYF.

This sequence joins TRBV20-1 and TRBJ2-5; D gene ambiguous. The CDR3 loop spans 15 amino acids. V gave up 2 bases and J gave up 2 bases, with 15 bases separating them. CDR1 and CDR2 (germline): DFQATT, SNEGSKA (reference sequence). The CDR3 here is CSARPVPDLQETQYF. The CDR3 bases are TGCAGTGCTAGACCCGTACCGGACCTACAAGAGACCCAGTACTTC.

The genes are TRBV12-3 or TRBV12-4 and TRBJ1-5; D remains unclear. There are 16 residues in the CDR3. Trimming cost V 0 bases and J 2 bases, with 11 bases left between them. The CDR3 bases are TGTGCCAGCAGTTTAGCAGGACTCGGCGGCAATCAGCCCCAGCATTTT. Translating it yields CASSLAGLGGNQPQHF.

The sample holds a few counts of this clonotype. The chain has TRBV20-1 and TRBJ2-7, with D hard to call. Germline CDR1 reads DFQATT; CDR2 reads SNEGSKA (reference sequence). Trimming stripped 0 bases from V and 8 bases from J, with 11 bases between. The CDR3 is 12 amino acids. The CDR3 spells CSARDLGTKQYF. The CDR3 region has the DNA TGCAGTGCTAGAGATCTAGGCACTAAGCAGTACTTC.